Below, 29 T cell receptor beta chains from the same sample are listed, as sequenced in a study of cytomegalovirus exposure and HLA in healthy donors. The study ran its PCR with 60 Vbeta and 13 Jbeta primers. The method was immunoSEQ multiplex PCR; TCRdb's version includes in-frame clones alone and lacks a portion of them. The data hold tens of thousands of clones, with around 80% observed a single time. Sequencing input: PBMCs. The receptors were gathered from a man in his forties or fifties in good health and CMV-seropositive.

The chain links TRBV5-8 to TRBJ2-6, with D possibly being TRBD1 (6 bases). The CDR3 runs to 18 residues. V gave up 0 bases and J gave up 0 bases, with 13 bases separating them. Germline CDR1 is SGHTS and CDR2 is YDEGEE. The CDR3, as DNA: TGTGCCAGCAGCTTGGTCGACAGGCTACCCTCTGGGGCCAACGTCCTGACTTTC. Protein sequence: CASSLVDRLPSGANVLTF.

In this sample, this clone turned up a few times. The chain couples TRBV6-6 to TRBJ1-1; the D gene is possibly TRBD1 (6 bases). V was shortened by 2 bases and J by 1 base, with 8 bases between the two germline ends. The CDR3 has 14 amino acids. The germline V gene has CDR1 MNHNY and CDR2 SVGAGI (reference sequence). The CDR3 DNA reads as TGTGCCAGCAGTTACCTACAGGGGAACACTGAAGCTTTCTTT. This encodes CASSYLQGNTEAFF.

This clone appeared a few times. V gene TRBV19 combines with J gene TRBJ1-1, with 8 bases lining up with TRBD1. The CDR3 runs 14 residues. The germline CDR1 and CDR2 sequences are LNHDA and SQIVND (reference sequence). V shed 5 bases and J 1 base; nucleotides not matched to a gene: 3. The CDR3 DNA sequence: TGTGCCAGTAGTGACAGGGGCTGGAACACTGAAGCTTTCTTT. This translates into CASSDRGWNTEAFF.

This rearrangement joins TRBV6-5 to TRBJ1-2; D is unclear. The CDR3 contains 11 residues. V gave up 7 bases and J gave up 7 bases, with 10 bases separating them. Germline lookup yields CDR1 MNHEY and CDR2 SVGAGI. CDR3 bases: TGTGCCAGCACCAGGAATCGTGGCTACACCTTC. This sequence encodes CASTRNRGYTF.

The chain couples TRBV2 to TRBJ2-3, with TRBD1 matching over 7 bases. This CDR3 has 16 amino acids. V lost 6 bases and J lost 0; bases outside the gene matches: 9. The germline gives CDR1 SNHLY, CDR2 FYNNEI. The CDR3 sequence: CASRKPGTVSTDTQYF. As DNA, the CDR3 is TGTGCCAGCAGAAAACCTGGGACAGTAAGCACAGATACGCAGTATTTT.

J is TRBJ1-1 and V is TRBV6-5, with D tentatively TRBD1 (6 bases). V dropped 6 bases and J dropped 1 base, with 15 bases sitting between them. This CDR3 has 15 amino acids. Germline V gene lookup returns CDR1 MNHEY and CDR2 SVGAGI. The DNA of the CDR3 is TGTGCCAGCAGCCCCATCCGGACAGCGAACACTGAAGCTTTCTTT. Amino acid sequence: CASSPIRTANTEAFF.

The rearrangement links TRBV7-3 to TRBJ2-3; the D gene is possibly TRBD2 (7 bases). Germline lookup yields CDR1 SGHTA and CDR2 FQGTGA. This CDR3 spans 15 amino acids. Trimming removed 6 bases from V and 4 bases from J, with 17 bases in between. CDR3 amino acids: CASRLRGGASDTQYF. In DNA form, the CDR3 reads TGTGCCAGCAGACTCAGAGGGGGGGCATCAGATACGCAGTATTTT.

The V and J genes are TRBV27 and TRBJ1-1; possible D gene TRBD1, 6 bases. Trimming took off 4 bases at V and 0 bases at J, with 12 bases between the two ends. Germline V gives CDR1 MNHEY, CDR2 SMNVEV (reference sequence). This CDR3 comprises 15 residues. CDR3 sequence (DNA): TGTGCCAGCAGTTCCGGACAGATCATGAACACTGAAGCTTTCTTT. As protein: CASSSGQIMNTEAFF.

As regards this clone: No DNA is shown, since the ends of the CDR3 on it are uncertain; the CDR3 is the one TCRdb lists. CDR3 region: CASSVGFGAGRGGNNSPLHF. The gene calls are TRBV9 and TRBJ1-6. From germline, CDR1 is SGDLS and CDR2 YYNGEE. The CDR3 is 20 residues long, counting both termini.

This clone came up a few times. V and J are TRBV2 and TRBJ1-5, with 7 bases lining up with TRBD1. J gave up 0 bases and V 6 bases, and 2 bases lay outside the gene matches. The CDR3 is 14 residues long. The germline gives CDR1 SNHLY, CDR2 FYNNEI. The CDR3 bases are TGTGCCAGCAGCCGGGACAGTAGCAATCAGCCCCAGCATTTT. Its translation: CASSRDSSNQPQHF.

The V call is TRBV9, the J call TRBJ1-1; D perhaps matches TRBD1 (5 bases). The CDR3 loop spans 14 amino acids. Germline CDR1 is SGDLS and CDR2 is YYNGEE. V was pared by 3 bases and J by 4 bases, with 13 bases between. The CDR3 here is CASSGAGGGTEAFF. The CDR3 coding sequence is TGTGCCAGCAGCGGAGCCGGGGGGGGCACTGAAGCTTTCTTT.

The chain uses TRBV2 and TRBJ2-3; 7 nucleotides align to TRBD2. V dropped 8 bases and J dropped 6; count of bases not matched to a gene: 14. Germline V gene data show CDR1 as SNHLY and CDR2 as FYNNEI. The CDR3 runs to 15 residues. The CDR3 DNA is TGTGCCAGCGTTACTAGCGCCCGGGGAAAGGATACGCAGTATTTT. It yields the protein CASVTSARGKDTQYF.

V and J are TRBV6-1 and TRBJ1-2; no reliable D call. The CDR3 is made up of 16 amino acids. V shed 2 bases and J shed 6 bases, with 19 bases lying between them. In germline, CDR1 is MNHNS, CDR2 SASEGT. The CDR3 region has the DNA TGTGCCAGCAGTGAAAAAGGGTGGGCGGGAACGGATGGCTACACCTTC. This encodes CASSEKGWAGTDGYTF.

This sequence joins TRBV7-2 and TRBJ1-2; 10 bases are shared with TRBD1. CDR1 and CDR2 from the germline V gene are SGHTA and FQGNSA. The CDR3 has 17 residues. V dropped 3 bases and J dropped 3; count of bases not matched to a gene: 10. For the CDR3, the DNA is TGTGCCAGCAGCTTTGACAGGACAGGGGGTTCAGACTATGGCTACACCTTC. Protein sequence: CASSFDRTGGSDYGYTF.

The chain uses TRBV7-9 and TRBJ1-1; 9 positions agree with TRBD1. V shed 0 bases and J 11 bases; nucleotides not matched to a gene: 13. There are 16 residues in the CDR3. Germline V CDR1 and CDR2: SEHNR, FQNEAQ (reference sequence). CDR3 DNA sequence: TGTGCCAGCAGCTTAGCGCTCCGGGACAGGGCACCGGGGGCTTTCTTT. This gives the protein CASSLALRDRAPGAFF.

Turning to this clone: Its ends do not fully match the called genes, so a read error is possible. V and J are TRBV2 and TRBJ2-4; D is ambiguous. The CDR3 has 15 amino acids. Germline assignment: CDR1 SNHLY and CDR2 FYNNEI. This chain's CDR3 is CASPPASLAKNIQSF. The DNA for the CDR3 is TGTGCCAGCCCCCCCGCCTCCTTAGCCAAAAACATTCAGTCCTTC.

The count of this clone is one. The chain uses TRBV5-1 and TRBJ2-7; D uncertain. The CDR3 runs 15 residues. Germline values: CDR1 SGHRS, CDR2 YFSETQ. Trimming stripped 3 bases from V and 2 bases from J, with 15 bases between. CDR3 protein: CASSSPEQWPYEQYF. Here the CDR3 DNA reads TGCGCCAGCAGCTCACCAGAACAATGGCCCTACGAGCAGTACTTC.

The J gene is TRBJ2-5, the V gene TRBV7-9, with D possibly being TRBD2 (5 bases). Germline CDR1 and CDR2: SEHNR and FQNEAQ (reference sequence). This CDR3 spans 14 amino acids. V lost 0 bases, J lost 4 bases, and 9 bases lay in between. CDR3 region: CASSLALGRETQYF. The CDR3 DNA reads TGTGCCAGCAGCTTAGCACTAGGGAGAGAGACCCAGTACTTC.

The CDR3 DNA is TGTGCCAGCAGTGAAGCGCCGGGGTGGAATAGCAATCAGCCCCAGCATTTT. Protein product: CASSEAPGWNSNQPQHF. The V and J genes are TRBV6-1 and TRBJ1-5; D is ambiguous. V lost 0 bases and J 0 bases, leaving 12 bases between the germline ends. The CDR3 totals 17 residues. Per germline, CDR1 MNHNS and CDR2 SASEGT.

On this clone: Germline and junction disagree at one end, which may indicate a read error. Different DNA sequences within this sample yield the same CDR3. The V gene is TRBV9, the J gene TRBJ2-7, with D perhaps matching TRBD1 (6 bases). Germline V gene sequence: CDR1 SGDLS, CDR2 YYNGEE. The CDR3 has 15 residues. CDR3 DNA sequence: TGTGCCAGCCGCTCCCAGGGGACCAGCTCCTACGAGCCGTACTTC. It codes for CASRSQGTSSYEPYF.

This chain joins TRBV5-4 and TRBJ1-3, with D perhaps matching TRBD1 (6 bases). The CDR3 contains 15 residues. Germline V gene data show CDR1 as SGHNT and CDR2 as YYREEE (reference sequence). Trimming shortened V by 0 bases and J by 3 bases, and 10 bases separated the two germline ends. CDR3: CASSLGDKGGNTIYF. The CDR3 DNA reads as TGTGCCAGCAGCTTGGGGGACAAGGGTGGAAACACCATATATTTT.

The chain uses TRBV9 and TRBJ2-3; 7 nucleotides align to TRBD2. The germline gives CDR1 SGDLS, CDR2 YYNGEE. The CDR3 totals 15 residues. V lost 0 bases to trimming and J lost 5 bases; unmatched junction nucleotides: 6. CDR3 protein: CASSVAEGRGDTQYF. As DNA, the CDR3 is TGTGCCAGCAGCGTAGCTGAAGGGAGGGGAGATACGCAGTATTTT.

This clone was counted once. The V gene is TRBV7-9, the J gene TRBJ2-3; TRBD1 matches 8 bases. The V gene end was trimmed by 4 bases and the J gene end by 5 bases; junction bases not matched to a gene: 11. Germline V gene sequence: CDR1 SEHNR, CDR2 FQNEAQ (reference sequence). The CDR3 is 16 amino acids. The CDR3: CASSSRTGWGVDTQYF. The CDR3, as DNA: TGTGCCAGCAGCTCACGGACAGGGTGGGGGGTAGATACGCAGTATTTT.

The J gene is TRBJ2-2, the V gene TRBV7-7; TRBD2 matches at 12 bases. The CDR3 extends over 18 amino acids. Per germline, CDR1 SSHAT and CDR2 FNYEAQ (reference sequence). The J segment lost 6 bases and the V segment lost 4 bases, leaving 12 bases of the junction unmatched. CDR3 DNA: TGTGCCAGCAGCTCGACGACTAGCGGGAGACTTAAGGCCGGGGAGCTGTTTTTT. Protein: CASSSTTSGRLKAGELFF.

The rearrangement joins TRBV28 to TRBJ1-2; D is unclear. The V end was cut by 6 bases, the J end by 5 bases, with 13 bases between. The germline CDR1 and CDR2 sequences are MDHEN and SYDVKM. This CDR3 is built from 13 residues. The CDR3 loop reads CASRVTSGYGYTF. The CDR3 region has the DNA TGTGCCAGCAGAGTGACGAGCGGGTATGGCTACACCTTC.

The chain employs TRBV5-1 and TRBJ1-5, with TRBD1 as a possible D gene (5 bases). V gave up 0 bases and J gave up 5 bases, with 9 bases separating them. Germline V gene data show CDR1 as SGHRS and CDR2 as YFSETQ. There are 14 residues in the CDR3. DNA for the CDR3: TGCGCCAGCAGCTTGGAAGGGACTCATCAGCCCCAGCATTTT. Translating it yields CASSLEGTHQPQHF.

The chain links TRBV11-2 to TRBJ1-1; no clear D. The CDR3 runs to 12 residues. Germline V lookup: CDR1 SGHAT, CDR2 FQNNGV. V was shortened by 3 bases and J by 10 bases, with 12 bases between the two germline ends. CDR3 region: CASSFTFEGAFF. CDR3 nucleotides: TGTGCCAGCAGCTTCACCTTTGAGGGAGCTTTCTTT. Supplemented by reference TRBV11-2 and TRBJ1-1, the full variable domain reads EAGVAQSPRYKIIEKRQSVAFWCNPISGHATLYWYQQILGQGPKLLIQFQNNGVVDDSQLPKDRFSAERLKGVDSTLKIQPAKLEDSAVYLCASSFTFEGAFFGQGTRLTVV.

This chain links TRBV7-9 with TRBJ1-2, with D unresolved. Trimming stripped 5 bases from V and 2 bases from J, with 15 bases between. The CDR3 loop spans 15 amino acids. Germline loops: CDR1 SEHNR, CDR2 FQNEAQ (reference sequence). The CDR3 spells CASSAFRRENYGYTF. CDR3 sequence (DNA): TGTGCCAGCAGCGCCTTTCGGAGGGAAAACTATGGCTACACCTTC. The full variable domain, completed using reference TRBV7-9 and TRBJ1-2, is DTGVSQNPRHKITKRGQNVTFRCDPISEHNRLYWYRQTLGQGPEFLTYFQNEAQLEKSRLLSDRFSAERPKGSFSTLEIQRTEQGDSAMYLCASSAFRRENYGYTFGSGTRLTVV.

The chain combines TRBV16 with TRBJ2-7; 8 bases align to TRBD1. Germline trimming cut 4 bases from V and 7 bases from J; bases unmatched to any gene: 12. Germline CDR1 is KGHSY and CDR2 is FQNENV. This CDR3 region has 15 residues. The DNA for the CDR3 is TGTGCCAGCAGCCCCGGACAGGGCCTGATGAGGGAGCAGTACTTC. It is translated as CASSPGQGLMREQYF.